This T cell receptor beta chain was found in a study of read filtering for tumor transcriptome and immune sequencing. In the study overall: IR-seq gave about 3.5 to 10.27 million TCR reads per sample; RNA-seq gave about 80 to 1273.

From approximately 400 ng of RNA, a library with molecular barcoded alpha/delta and beta/gamma adaptors was made. Using its own MiXCR run on the reads, TCRdb lists one record per CDR3 protein. The table shows around 33,000 distinct CDR3 sequences, with under 20% occurring only once. Sequencing input: a population of CD138-negative cells sorted from bone marrow. The receptor comes from a donor over 35 with multiple myeloma.

The CDR3 here is CSASRIGELGSYNEQFF. The DNA for the CDR3 is TGCAGTGCTAGCAGGATAGGGGAACTAGGCTCCTACAATGAGCAGTTCTTC. The rearrangement links TRBV20-1 to TRBJ2-1; D might be TRBD1 or TRBD2, each matching 5 bases. This CDR3 spans 17 amino acids. The germline V gene has CDR1 DFQATT and CDR2 SNEGSKA (reference sequence). V was shortened by 3 bases and J by 0 bases, with 18 bases between the two germline ends.